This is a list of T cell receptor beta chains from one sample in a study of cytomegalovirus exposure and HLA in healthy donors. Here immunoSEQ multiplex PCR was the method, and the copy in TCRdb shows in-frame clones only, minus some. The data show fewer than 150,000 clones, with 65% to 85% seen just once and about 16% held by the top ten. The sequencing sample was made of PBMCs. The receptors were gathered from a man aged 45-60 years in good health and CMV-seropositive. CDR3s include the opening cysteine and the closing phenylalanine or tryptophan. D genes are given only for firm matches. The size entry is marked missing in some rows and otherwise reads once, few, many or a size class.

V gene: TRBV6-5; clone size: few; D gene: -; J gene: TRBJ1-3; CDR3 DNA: TGTGCCAGCAGTTACTCGACCGGGATAGGAAACACCATATATTTT; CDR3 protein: CASSYSTGIGNTIYF
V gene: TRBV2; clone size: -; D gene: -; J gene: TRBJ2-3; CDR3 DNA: TGTGCCAAAACAACAGATACGCAGTATTTT; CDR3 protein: CAKTTDTQYF
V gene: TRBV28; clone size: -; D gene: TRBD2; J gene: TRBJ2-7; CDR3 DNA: TGTGCCAGCACCGATCTAGCGGGAGGGAAATACGAGCAGTACTTC; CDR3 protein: CASTDLAGGKYEQYF
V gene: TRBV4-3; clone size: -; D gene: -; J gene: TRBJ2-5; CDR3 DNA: TGCGCCAGCAGCCAGAGCCGGGACTCTCAAGAGACCCAGTACTTC; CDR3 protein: CASSQSRDSQETQYF
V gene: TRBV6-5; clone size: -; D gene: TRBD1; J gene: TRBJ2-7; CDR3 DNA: TGTGCCAGCAGCATAACCGGGACAGGGGTCAACGAGCAGTACTTC; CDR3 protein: CASSITGTGVNEQYF
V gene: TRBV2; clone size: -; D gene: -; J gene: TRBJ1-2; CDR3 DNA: TGTGCCAGCAGTGAAGCGCTAGCAGGAACAGTCGCGGAGACCTTC; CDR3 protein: CASSEALAGTVAETF
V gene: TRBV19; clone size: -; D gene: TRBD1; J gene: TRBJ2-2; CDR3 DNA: TGTGCCAGTAGTTGGACAGGGGGCACCGGGGAGCTGTTTTTT; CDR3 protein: CASSWTGGTGELFF
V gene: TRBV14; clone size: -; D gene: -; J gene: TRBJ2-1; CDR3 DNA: TGTGCCAGCAGCCAGGGACTCTACAATGAGCAGTTCTTC; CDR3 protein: CASSQGLYNEQFF
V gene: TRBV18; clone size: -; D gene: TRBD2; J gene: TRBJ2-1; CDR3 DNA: TGTGCCAGCTCACCAGCTAGCGGGGGGGACTACAATGAGCAGTTCTTC; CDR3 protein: CASSPASGGDYNEQFF
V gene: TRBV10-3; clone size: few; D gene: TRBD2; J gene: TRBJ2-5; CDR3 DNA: TGTGCCATCACTAGCGGGCTAGGGTCAGAGACCCAGTACTTC; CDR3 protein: CAITSGLGSETQYF
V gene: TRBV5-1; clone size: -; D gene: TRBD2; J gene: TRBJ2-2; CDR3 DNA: TGCGCCAGCAGCCCCCGGGGAGGGCTCGCGAACACCGGGGAGCTGTTTTTT; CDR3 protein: CASSPRGGLANTGELFF
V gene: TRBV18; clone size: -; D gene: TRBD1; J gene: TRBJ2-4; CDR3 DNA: TGTGCCAGCTCACCACAGGGACAGGGCAAAAACATTCAGTACTTC; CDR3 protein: CASSPQGQGKNIQYF
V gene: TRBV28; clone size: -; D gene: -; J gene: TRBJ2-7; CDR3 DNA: TGTGCCACTTCCGAGTCCTACGAGCAGTACTTC; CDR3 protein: CATSESYEQYF
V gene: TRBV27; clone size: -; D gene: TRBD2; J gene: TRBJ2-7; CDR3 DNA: TGTGCCAGCAGACATTCTAGCGGAAACCCCTACGAGCAGTACTTC; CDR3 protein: CASRHSSGNPYEQYF
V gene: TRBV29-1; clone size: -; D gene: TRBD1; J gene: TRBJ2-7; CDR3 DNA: TGCAGCGCCGGACAGGCAAGCTACGAGCAGTACTTC; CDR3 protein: CSAGQASYEQYF
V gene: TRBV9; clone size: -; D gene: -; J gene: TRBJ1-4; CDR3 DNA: TGTGCCAGCAGCGTAGCGCAGGGCCAGAATGAAAAACTGTTTTTT; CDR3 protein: CASSVAQGQNEKLFF
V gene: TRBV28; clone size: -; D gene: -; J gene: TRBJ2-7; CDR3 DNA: TGTGCCAGCAGTTTAAAGGGGTCTAAATCCTACGAGCAGTACTTC; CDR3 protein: CASSLKGSKSYEQYF
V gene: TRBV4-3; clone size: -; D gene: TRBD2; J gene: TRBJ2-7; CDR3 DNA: TGCGCCAGCAGCCAAGCTGCGGGGGGGCTCTACGAGCAGTACTTC; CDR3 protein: CASSQAAGGLYEQYF
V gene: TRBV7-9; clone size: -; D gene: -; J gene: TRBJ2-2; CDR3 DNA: TGTTCCAGCAGCTCCTCAGACAAGCCCACCGGGGAGCTGTTTTTT; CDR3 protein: CSSSSSDKPTGELFF
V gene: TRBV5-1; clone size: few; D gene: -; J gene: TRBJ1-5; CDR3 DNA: TGCGCCAGCAGCTTGGGAGGGAATAGCAATCAGCCCCAGCATTTT; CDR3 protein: CASSLGGNSNQPQHF
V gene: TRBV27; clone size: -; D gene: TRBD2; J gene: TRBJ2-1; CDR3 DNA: TGTGCCAGCAGTTTATACCGACTAGCGGGAAAAGAGGGCAATGAGCAGTTCTTC; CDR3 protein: CASSLYRLAGKEGNEQFF
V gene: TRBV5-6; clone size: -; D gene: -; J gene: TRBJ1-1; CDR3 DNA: TGTGCCAGCAGCCTAGGTAGGGGGTGGGACACTGAAGCTTTCTTT; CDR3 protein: CASSLGRGWDTEAFF
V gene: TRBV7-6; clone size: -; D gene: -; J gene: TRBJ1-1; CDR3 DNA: TGTGCCAGCAGCCACGGAGACAGGAACACTGAAGCTTTCTTT; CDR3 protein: CASSHGDRNTEAFF
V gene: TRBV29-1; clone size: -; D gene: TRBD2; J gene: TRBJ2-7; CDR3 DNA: TGCAGCGTCGGGAAGGCGCGGGGGGGCTCCTACGAGCAGTACTTC; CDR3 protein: CSVGKARGGSYEQYF
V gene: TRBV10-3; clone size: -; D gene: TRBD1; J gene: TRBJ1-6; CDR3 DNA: TGTGCCATCAGCCCGGGACAGGGGTATTCACCCCTCCACTTT; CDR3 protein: CAISPGQGYSPLHF
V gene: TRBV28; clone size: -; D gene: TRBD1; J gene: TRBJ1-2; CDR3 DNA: TGTGCCAGCAGTTCACCCGGGACAGGGGGCGTTGTCTACACCTTC; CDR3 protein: CASSSPGTGGVVYTF
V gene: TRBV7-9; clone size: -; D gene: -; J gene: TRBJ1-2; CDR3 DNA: TGTGCCAGCAGCCTCCTGGTCGGGGGGTCGAACTATGGCTACACCTTC; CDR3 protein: CASSLLVGGSNYGYTF
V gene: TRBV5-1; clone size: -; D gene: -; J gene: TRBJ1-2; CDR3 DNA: TGCGCCAGCAGCCTCTCCGGAGACTATGGCTACACCTTC; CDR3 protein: CASSLSGDYGYTF
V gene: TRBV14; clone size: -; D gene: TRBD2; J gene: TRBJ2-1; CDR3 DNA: TGTGCCAGCAGCCAACTAGCGGCCTCCTACAATGAGCAGTTCTTC; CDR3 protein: CASSQLAASYNEQFF
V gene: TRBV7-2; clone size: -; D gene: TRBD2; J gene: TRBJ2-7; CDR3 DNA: TGTGCCAGCAGCTTAGTGCGGGAGGGCCCCGAGCAGTACTTC; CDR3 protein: CASSLVREGPEQYF
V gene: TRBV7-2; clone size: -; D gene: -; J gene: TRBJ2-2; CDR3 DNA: TGTGCCAGCAGCTTTATGGCCAGGGGTAACACCGGGGAGCTGTTTTTT; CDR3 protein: CASSFMARGNTGELFF
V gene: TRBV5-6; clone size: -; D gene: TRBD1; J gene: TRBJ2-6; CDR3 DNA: TGTGCCAGTACAGGGGGCTCTGGGGCCAACGTCCTGACTTTC; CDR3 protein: CASTGGSGANVLTF
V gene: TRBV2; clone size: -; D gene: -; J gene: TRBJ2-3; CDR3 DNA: TGTGCCAGCAGTGTCCCTCCCACAGATACGCAGTATTTT; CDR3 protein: CASSVPPTDTQYF
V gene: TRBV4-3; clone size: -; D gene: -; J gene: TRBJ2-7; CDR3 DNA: TGCGCCAGCAGCCAAGATGAAAACCAGGGTAACGAGCAGTACTTC; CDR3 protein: CASSQDENQGNEQYF
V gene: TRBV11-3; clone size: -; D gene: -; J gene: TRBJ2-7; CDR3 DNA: TGTGCCAGCAGCTTAGGAGGAGGGTACGAGCAGTACTTC; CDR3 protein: CASSLGGGYEQYF
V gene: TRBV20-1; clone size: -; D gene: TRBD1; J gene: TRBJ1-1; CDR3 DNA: TGCAGTGCTAGAGATGACAGGGAGGCTTTCTTT; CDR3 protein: CSARDDREAFF
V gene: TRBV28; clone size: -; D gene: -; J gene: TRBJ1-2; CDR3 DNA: TGTGCCAGCAGGCCCGGGAGCTCCTATGGCTACACCTTC; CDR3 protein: CASRPGSSYGYTF
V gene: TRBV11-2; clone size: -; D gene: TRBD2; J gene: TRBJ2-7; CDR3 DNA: TGTGCCAGCAGCGGCGGCGGGGGGCCGACCTCCGAGCAGTACTTC; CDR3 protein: CASSGGGGPTSEQYF